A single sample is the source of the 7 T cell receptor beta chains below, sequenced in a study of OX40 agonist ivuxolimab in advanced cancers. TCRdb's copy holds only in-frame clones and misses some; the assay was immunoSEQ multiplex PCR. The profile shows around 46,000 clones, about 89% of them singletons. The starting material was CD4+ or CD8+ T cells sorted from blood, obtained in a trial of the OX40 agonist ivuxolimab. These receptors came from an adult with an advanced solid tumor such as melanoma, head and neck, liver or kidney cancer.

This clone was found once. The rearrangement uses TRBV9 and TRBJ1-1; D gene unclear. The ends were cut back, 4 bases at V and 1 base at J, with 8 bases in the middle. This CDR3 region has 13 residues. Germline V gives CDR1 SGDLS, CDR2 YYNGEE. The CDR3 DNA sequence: TGTGCCAGCAGCCCTTGGGGGAACACTGAAGCTTTCTTT. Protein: CASSPWGNTEAFF.

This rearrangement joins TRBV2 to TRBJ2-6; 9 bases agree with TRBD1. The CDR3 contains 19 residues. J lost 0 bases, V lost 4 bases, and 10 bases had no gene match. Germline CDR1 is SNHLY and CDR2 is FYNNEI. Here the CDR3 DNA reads TGTGCCAGCAGTGGCCCCGGGACAGGGCCCCTCTCTGGGGCCAACGTCCTGACTTTC. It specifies CASSGPGTGPLSGANVLTF.

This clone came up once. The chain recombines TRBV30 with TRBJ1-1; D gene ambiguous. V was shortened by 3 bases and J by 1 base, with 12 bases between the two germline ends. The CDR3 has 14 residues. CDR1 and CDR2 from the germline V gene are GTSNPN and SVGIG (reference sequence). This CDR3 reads CAWSLGHRNTEAFF. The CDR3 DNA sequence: TGTGCCTGGAGCCTCGGGCATAGGAACACTGAAGCTTTCTTT.

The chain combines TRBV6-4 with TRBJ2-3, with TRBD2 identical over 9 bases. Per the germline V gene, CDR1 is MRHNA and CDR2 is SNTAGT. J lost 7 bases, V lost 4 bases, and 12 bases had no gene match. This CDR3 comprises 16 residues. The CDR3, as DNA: TGTGCCAGCAGTGCTCCTCCGGGACTAGCAGGGCATACGCAGTATTTT. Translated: CASSAPPGLAGHTQYF.

CDR3 DNA: TGTGCCAGCTCACCGGACTCGACAGGGGGCGCGGTATATGGCTACACCTTC. Its protein product is CASSPDSTGGAVYGYTF. The chain carries TRBV18 and TRBJ1-2; 10 positions agree with TRBD1. The CDR3 is made up of 17 amino acids. Unmatched junction bases numbered 12, after V lost 3 bases and J lost 5 bases. Germline V gene data show CDR1 as KGHSH and CDR2 as LQKENI.

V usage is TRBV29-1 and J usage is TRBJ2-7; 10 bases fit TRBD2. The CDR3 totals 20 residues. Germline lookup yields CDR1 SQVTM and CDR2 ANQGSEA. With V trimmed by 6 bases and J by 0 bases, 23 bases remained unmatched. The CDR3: CSVVTDTSPGLAVFSYEQYF. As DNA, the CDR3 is TGCAGCGTGGTGACAGACACCAGCCCAGGACTAGCGGTTTTCTCCTACGAGCAGTACTTC.

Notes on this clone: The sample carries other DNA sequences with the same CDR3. This chain's CDR3 is CASSLQATGQETQYF. The CDR3 DNA reads as TGTGCCAGCAGTTTGCAAGCAACAGGGCAGGAGACCCAGTACTTC. V gene TRBV28 combines with J gene TRBJ2-5, with a tentative D call TRBD1 (6 bases). The CDR3 covers 15 residues. Germline CDR1 MDHEN, CDR2 SYDVKM. Between the trimmed V and J ends, which lost 3 bases and 5 bases, there was a span of 16 bases. Variable domain in full (rest from reference TRBV28 and TRBJ2-5): DVKVTQSSRYLVKRTGEKVFLECVQDMDHENMFWYRQDPGLGLRLIYFSYDVKMKEKGDIPEGYSVSREKKERFSLILESASTNQTSMYLCASSLQATGQETQYFGPGTRLLVL.